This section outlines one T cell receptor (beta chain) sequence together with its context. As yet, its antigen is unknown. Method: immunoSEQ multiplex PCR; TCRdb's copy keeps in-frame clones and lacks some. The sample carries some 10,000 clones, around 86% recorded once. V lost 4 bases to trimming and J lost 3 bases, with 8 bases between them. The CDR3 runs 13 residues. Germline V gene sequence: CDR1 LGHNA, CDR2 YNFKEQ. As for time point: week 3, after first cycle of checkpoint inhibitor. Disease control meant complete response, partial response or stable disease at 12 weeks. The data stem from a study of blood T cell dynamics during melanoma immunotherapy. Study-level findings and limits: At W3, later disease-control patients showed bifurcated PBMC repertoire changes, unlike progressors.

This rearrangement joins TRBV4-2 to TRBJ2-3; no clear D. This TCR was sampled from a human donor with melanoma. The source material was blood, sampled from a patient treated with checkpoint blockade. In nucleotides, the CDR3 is TGTGCCAGCAGCCCCCCCCGTACAGATACGCAGTATTTT. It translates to CASSPPRTDTQYF.